One sample yielded the 15 T cell receptor beta chains listed below, sequenced in a study of shared T cell receptors in the human thymus. Sequencing used immunoSEQ multiplex PCR; TCRdb keeps in-frame clones, though not all of them. Here the sample spans just under 550,000 clones, around three quarters being singletons. The sample was also linked to a second study, of human thymus T cells.

Sequenced: thymocytes. Receptor source: a boy younger than two with a congenital heart defect.

The chain recombines TRBV28 with TRBJ1-5; 9 bases agree with TRBD1. CDR3 length equals 15 residues. The J segment lost 2 bases and the V segment lost 3 bases, leaving 2 bases of the junction unmatched. Germline V gives CDR1 MDHEN, CDR2 SYDVKM. The CDR3 bases are TGTGCCAGCAGTTTGCGGACAGGGGGCAATCAGCCCCAGCATTTT. Translating it yields CASSLRTGGNQPQHF.

The chain combines TRBV7-2 with TRBJ2-7, with 8 bases aligning to TRBD2. The length of the CDR3 is 13 residues. Germline CDR1 and CDR2: SGHTA and FQGNSA. V lost 6 bases, J lost 3 bases, and 4 bases stayed unmatched. The CDR3 reads CASRPLAGYEQYF. CDR3 DNA: TGTGCCAGCAGGCCGCTAGCGGGCTACGAGCAGTACTTC.

The chain carries TRBV4-3 and TRBJ2-1; TRBD2 matches at 8 bases. The junction had 8 bases not matched to a gene; V was cut back by 4 bases and J by 3 bases. Germline loops: CDR1 LGHNA, CDR2 YSLEER. The CDR3 contains 16 residues. The CDR3 region has the DNA TGCGCCAGCAGCCGGGCCCGGGCGGGGGGCTACAATGAGCAGTTCTTC. It codes for CASSRARAGGYNEQFF.

The chain employs TRBV4-3 and TRBJ2-1, with 7 bases that match TRBD2. V was pared by 0 bases and J by 5 bases, with 13 bases of the junction left unmatched. Germline V CDR1 and CDR2: LGHNA, YSLEER. CDR3 size: 18 residues. The CDR3 DNA reads as TGCGCCAGCAGCCAAGATCGTGAGGTAGCGGGTGTAGACAATGAGCAGTTCTTC. It encodes CASSQDREVAGVDNEQFF.

The chain couples TRBV6-1 to TRBJ2-5, with a possible D match to TRBD2 (6 bases). With 2 bases removed from V and 7 bases from J, the gap between germline ends came to 11 bases. The V gene's germline CDR1 is MNHNS and CDR2 SASEGT. The CDR3 loop spans 13 amino acids. CDR3 in amino acids: CASSEPQRATQYF. The DNA of the CDR3 is TGTGCCAGCAGTGAACCCCAGCGGGCGACCCAGTACTTC.

This chain links TRBV7-8 with TRBJ1-2; TRBD1 matches at 7 bases. V lost 5 bases to trimming and J lost 1 base; unmatched junction nucleotides: 7. Germline V lookup: CDR1 SGHVS, CDR2 FQNEAQ. The CDR3 has 15 amino acids. CDR3 in amino acids: CASSPGTALNYGYTF. The CDR3 bases are TGTGCCAGCAGCCCCGGGACAGCCCTTAACTATGGCTACACCTTC.

This clone was detected once. The gene calls are TRBV2 and TRBJ2-1; 9 bases agree with TRBD2. With V trimmed by 5 bases and J by 6 bases, 8 bases remained unmatched. The CDR3 is 15 residues long. Germline V gene lookup returns CDR1 SNHLY and CDR2 FYNNEI. This CDR3 reads CASSFLAGKVNEQFF. In DNA, the CDR3 is TGTGCCAGCAGTTTCCTAGCGGGAAAGGTCAATGAGCAGTTCTTC.

The V and J genes are TRBV28 and TRBJ2-7, with TRBD1 matching 9 bases. The length of the CDR3 is 17 residues. Germline lookup yields CDR1 MDHEN and CDR2 SYDVKM. V was clipped by 2 bases and J by 4 bases; unmatched bases: 12. For the CDR3, the DNA is TGTGCCAGCAGTTTACCACCTGGGACAGGGATAAGGTACGAGCAGTACTTC. Translating gives CASSLPPGTGIRYEQYF.

The rearrangement joins TRBV27 to TRBJ2-7; unclear D gene. The CDR3 spans 13 residues. Germline CDR1 reads MNHEY; CDR2 reads SMNVEV (reference sequence). V was pared by 2 bases and J by 3 bases, with 8 bases between. CDR3 coding DNA: TGTGCCAGCAGTTTAAACGCGAGCTACGAGCAGTACTTC. Encoded protein: CASSLNASYEQYF.

The chain uses TRBV7-8 and TRBJ2-3, with TRBD2 identical over 8 bases. This CDR3 has 17 residues. CDR1 is SGHVS and CDR2 is FQNEAQ in the germline V gene. V trimming: 8 bases; J trimming: 0 bases; junction bases outside the gene matches: 13. In nucleotides, the CDR3 is TGTGCCAGCTCTACGGGGGGTAGCGGGGTTAGCACAGATACGCAGTATTTT. Residues: CASSTGGSGVSTDTQYF.

This sequence joins TRBV4-2 and TRBJ2-2, with D possibly TRBD1 on 6 matching bases. The CDR3 totals 16 residues. CDR1 LGHNA and CDR2 YNFKEQ come from the germline V gene. V was trimmed by 1 base and J by 6 bases, leaving 15 bases between them. In DNA, the CDR3 is TGTGCCAGCAGCCAAGGGGCCTACAGGGCTTCCGGGGAGCTGTTTTTT. Translated, it gives CASSQGAYRASGELFF.

The CDR3 region has the DNA TGTGCCTGGAGTATGACTTTGCGGGAGATTCTGGAGACCCAGTACTTC. It codes for CAWSMTLREILETQYF. The chain couples TRBV30 to TRBJ2-5; 7 bases align to TRBD2. This CDR3 comprises 16 residues. V was pared by 2 bases and J by 5 bases, with 14 bases of the junction left unmatched. The V gene's germline CDR1 is GTSNPN and CDR2 SVGIG (reference sequence).

This clone came up a few times. This rearrangement joins TRBV5-1 to TRBJ2-2; D is ambiguous. With 5 bases removed from V and 4 bases from J, the gap between germline ends came to 18 bases. In germline, CDR1 is SGHRS, CDR2 YFSETQ. The CDR3 extends over 16 amino acids. The CDR3 loop reads CASRETLGSGTGELFF. CDR3 sequence (DNA): TGCGCCAGCAGGGAGACCCTGGGTTCGGGCACCGGGGAGCTGTTTTTT.

The count of this clone is one. The V and J genes are TRBV7-2 and TRBJ1-5, with a tentative D call TRBD1 (6 bases). Germline V gene data show CDR1 as SGHTA and CDR2 as FQGNSA. Trimming took off 1 base at V and 2 bases at J, with 15 bases between the two ends. This CDR3 has 17 residues. The CDR3 reads CASSLVGGHLRNQPQHF. The CDR3 coding sequence is TGTGCCAGCAGCTTAGTAGGGGGACACCTTCGCAATCAGCCCCAGCATTTT.

The gene calls are TRBV4-2 and TRBJ2-7, with 10 bases aligning to TRBD2. Germline lookup yields CDR1 LGHNA and CDR2 YNFKEQ. Trimming took 2 bases from V and 12 from J; bases not matched to a gene: 16. The CDR3 length is 16 residues. This CDR3 is CASSQWAASGSSSRYF. The DNA for the CDR3 is TGTGCCAGCAGCCAATGGGCGGCTAGCGGGAGCTCATCGCGGTACTTC.